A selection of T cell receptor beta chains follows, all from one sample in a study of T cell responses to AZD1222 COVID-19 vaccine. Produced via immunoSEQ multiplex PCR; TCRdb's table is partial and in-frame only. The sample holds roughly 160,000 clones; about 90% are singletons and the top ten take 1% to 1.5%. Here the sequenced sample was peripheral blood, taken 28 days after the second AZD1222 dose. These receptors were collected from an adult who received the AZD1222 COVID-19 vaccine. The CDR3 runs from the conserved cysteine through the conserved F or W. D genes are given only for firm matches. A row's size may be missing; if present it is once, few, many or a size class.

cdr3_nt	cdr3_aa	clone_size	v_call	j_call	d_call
TGTGCCAGCAGCATACGGCCAGGGAGGCTAGCGGGAGTCTACAATGAGCAGTTCTTC	CASSIRPGRLAGVYNEQFF	NA	TRBV28	TRBJ2-1	TRBD2
TGTGCCACCCTGACAGCGAAGATGGGAGCTTTCTTT	CATLTAKMGAFF	NA	TRBV28	TRBJ1-1	NA
TGTGCCTGGAGTGTAGGGACAGGGGATGGCTACACCTTC	CAWSVGTGDGYTF	NA	TRBV30	TRBJ1-2	TRBD1
TGCGCCAGCAGCCCATGGGGCGAGCGGGGGGACTCCTACGAGCAGTACTTC	CASSPWGERGDSYEQYF	NA	TRBV5-1	TRBJ2-7	TRBD2
TGTGCCAGCAGGTCGAGCTCCTACAATGAGCAGTTCTTC	CASRSSSYNEQFF	NA	TRBV2	TRBJ2-1	NA
TGTGCCAGCAGCTGGGGACTAGCGGCCTACGAGCAGTACTTC	CASSWGLAAYEQYF	NA	TRBV27	TRBJ2-7	TRBD2
TGTGCCAGCAGTCCCCAGGGGGGTTCACCCCTCCACTTT	CASSPQGGSPLHF	NA	TRBV12-3/TRBV12-4	TRBJ1-6	TRBD1
TGCGCCAGCAGCCAAGAACTGGGAGGAGGAGGACAGCCCCAGCATTTT	CASSQELGGGGQPQHF	NA	TRBV4-3	TRBJ1-5	NA
TGTGCCAGCTCACCCATGGGACTCCCTCCTTACACCGGGGAGCTGTTTTTT	CASSPMGLPPYTGELFF	once	TRBV18	TRBJ2-2	NA
TGTGCCAGCAGTTCTTCCGCTTACTACGAGCAGTACTTC	CASSSSAYYEQYF	NA	TRBV6-2/TRBV6-3	TRBJ2-7	NA
TGTGCCAGCAGCCAAGGTACAGGGAAGGAAGCTTTCTTT	CASSQGTGKEAFF	NA	TRBV14	TRBJ1-1	NA
TGCGCCAGCAGCTTGAATTTCGGGACATACTATGGCTACACCTTC	CASSLNFGTYYGYTF	NA	TRBV5-1	TRBJ1-2	NA
TGTGCCTGTACACAGGGCCGCAATCAGCCCCAGCATTTT	CACTQGRNQPQHF	NA	TRBV30	TRBJ1-5	NA
TGTGCCAGCAGCCCCGAGAGCCAACGCGGCTACACCTTC	CASSPESQRGYTF	NA	TRBV7-2	TRBJ1-2	NA
TGTGCCAGCAGCTCCGGGGTCTACGAGCAGTACTTC	CASSSGVYEQYF	NA	TRBV13	TRBJ2-7	NA
TGTGCCAGCAGCTTGGGACGGGCCCAAGAGACCCAGTACTTC	CASSLGRAQETQYF	NA	TRBV5-4	TRBJ2-5	NA
TGTGCCAGCAGTTACGAAGGCGGGGGGGCCTACGAGCAGTACTTC	CASSYEGGGAYEQYF	NA	TRBV6-5	TRBJ2-7	TRBD2
TGTGCCAGCTCCCGGGACATCTACACTGAAGCTTTCTTT	CASSRDIYTEAFF	NA	TRBV18	TRBJ1-1	NA
TGTGCCATCAGTCCCTTGGCAGGGAACTCTGGAAACACCATATATTTT	CAISPLAGNSGNTIYF	NA	TRBV10-3	TRBJ1-3	NA
TGTGCCAGCAGTTCCCGGGACTCACCTATCAATGAGCAGTTCTTC	CASSSRDSPINEQFF	few	TRBV27	TRBJ2-1	NA
TGTGCCAGCAGTGAAGCGGGGACAGGATCGGAGACCCAGTACTTC	CASSEAGTGSETQYF	NA	TRBV2	TRBJ2-5	TRBD1
TGTGCCAGCAGCTTGAATCGGGAGGGAGATGGCTACACCTTC	CASSLNREGDGYTF	NA	TRBV5-5	TRBJ1-2	NA
TGTGCCAGCAGGGGACGAGGGGATTGGGAGCAGTACTTC	CASRGRGDWEQYF	NA	TRBV2	TRBJ2-7	NA
TGTGCCAGCAGCCAAGTTACTAGAGGAGAGACCCAGTACTTC	CASSQVTRGETQYF	NA	TRBV4-2	TRBJ2-5	NA
TGTGCCAGCAGTTACCGGCAGGGGGGGAATCAGCCCCAGCATTTT	CASSYRQGGNQPQHF	NA	TRBV6-2/TRBV6-3	TRBJ1-5	TRBD1
TGTGCCAGCCAATCACGGGACGGAACTCAGCCCCAGCATTTT	CASQSRDGTQPQHF	NA	TRBV2	TRBJ1-5	NA
TGTGCCACCAGCACGGGACTCACGAACACTGAAGCTTTCTTT	CATSTGLTNTEAFF	NA	TRBV24-1	TRBJ1-1	NA
TGTGCCAGCAGGGGTATTAATTCACCCCTCCACTTT	CASRGINSPLHF	NA	TRBV27	TRBJ1-6	NA
TGTGCCAGTAGTATAACAACCGGTTCTCCCTACAATGAGCAGTTCTTC	CASSITTGSPYNEQFF	once	TRBV19	TRBJ2-1	NA
TGTGCCAGCAGCTCGAGCGGAGGTGGGAATCAGCCCCAGCATTTT	CASSSSGGGNQPQHF	NA	TRBV7-8	TRBJ1-5	NA
TGTGCCACCGCCTTTGGACAGAGCTCCTACAATGAGCAGTTCTTC	CATAFGQSSYNEQFF	NA	TRBV27	TRBJ2-1	NA
TGTGCCAGCAGCGTAGGTTTACGCGATACGCAGTATTTT	CASSVGLRDTQYF	NA	TRBV9	TRBJ2-3	NA
TGTGCCAGTAGTTCTAGCGGAGGGTACACAGATACGCAGTATTTT	CASSSSGGYTDTQYF	NA	TRBV19	TRBJ2-3	TRBD2
TGTGCCAGCAGCCAAGATCTAGCGGGAGCCCTGGAGCAGTACTTC	CASSQDLAGALEQYF	NA	TRBV3-1/TRBV3-2	TRBJ2-7	TRBD2
TGCGCCAGCAGCTTGTTACCCGGGACTAGCGGGAGAGTAGAGACCCAGTACTTC	CASSLLPGTSGRVETQYF	NA	TRBV5-1	TRBJ2-5	TRBD2
TGTGCCAGTCGGAGACAGGTAGACACTGAAGCTTTCTTT	CASRRQVDTEAFF	NA	TRBV19	TRBJ1-1	NA
TGTGCCAGCAGTTACGAAGCGTCTCAAGAGACCCAGTACTTC	CASSYEASQETQYF	NA	TRBV6-2/TRBV6-3	TRBJ2-5	NA
TGTGCCAGCATCCGATTGGGGAATCAGGATGGCTACACCTTC	CASIRLGNQDGYTF	NA	TRBV6-5	TRBJ1-2	NA
TGTGCCAGCAGGGGCGGACAGGGGGTCACTGAAGCTTTCTTT	CASRGGQGVTEAFF	NA	TRBV2	TRBJ1-1	TRBD1
TGTGCCAGCAGCTTAAGGGCCCACGTCTATAGCGGTTCACCCCTCCACTTT	CASSLRAHVYSGSPLHF	NA	TRBV7-2	TRBJ1-6	NA
TGCGCCAGCAGCCAGGCAGGGGGCCGGACTGAAGCTTTCTTT	CASSQAGGRTEAFF	NA	TRBV4-3	TRBJ1-1	TRBD1
TGTGCCAGCTCCTCATTACAGGGGAAGAAAGCTTTCTTT	CASSSLQGKKAFF	NA	TRBV5-4	TRBJ1-1	TRBD1
TGTGCCAGCTCACCAGCCGACATGATGGGACCGAGCAATCAGCCCCAGCATTTT	CASSPADMMGPSNQPQHF	NA	TRBV18	TRBJ1-5	NA
TGTGCCAGCAGTCTCGCCGGGACAGGGGGCGAGCAGTACTTC	CASSLAGTGGEQYF	once	TRBV6-2/TRBV6-3	TRBJ2-7	TRBD1
TGCAGCGTTGAAGAGGGACAGCACTATGGCTACACCTTC	CSVEEGQHYGYTF	NA	TRBV29-1	TRBJ1-2	TRBD1
TGTGCCAGCAGTGTAAGGAAGGGCGCCTATAGCAATCAGCCCCAGCATTTT	CASSVRKGAYSNQPQHF	NA	TRBV28	TRBJ1-5	NA
TGTGCCAGCAGTTTAGGGACTAGCGGGAGGAATGAGCAGTTCTTC	CASSLGTSGRNEQFF	NA	TRBV27	TRBJ2-1	TRBD2
TGCGCCAGCAGTGGTGGGGATGGGACGCAGTATTTT	CASSGGDGTQYF	NA	TRBV5-1	TRBJ2-3	NA
TGTGCCAGCAGCCAAGCCCTAGCGGGGGGTTATGACGGCACCGGGGAGCTGTTTTTT	CASSQALAGGYDGTGELFF	NA	TRBV4-2	TRBJ2-2	TRBD2
TGTGCCTGGGGCCACAGGGGGAGAGGTGAAAAACTGTTTTTT	CAWGHRGRGEKLFF	NA	TRBV30	TRBJ1-4	TRBD1
TGTGCCAGCAGTGACAACAGGCGGAATCAGCCCCAGCATTTT	CASSDNRRNQPQHF	NA	TRBV2	TRBJ1-5	NA
TGTGCCAGCAGCTTAGGAGGTTGGCGACTAACCGGGGAGCTGTTTTTT	CASSLGGWRLTGELFF	NA	TRBV7-3	TRBJ2-2	NA
TGTGCCAGCAGCTTAGCGAGGGGCGGTGCGACTTTCTTT	CASSLARGGATFF	NA	TRBV11-3	TRBJ1-1	NA
TGTGCCAGCAGACGGACAGGGGGCTACACCGGGGAGCTGTTTTTT	CASRRTGGYTGELFF	NA	TRBV27	TRBJ2-2	TRBD1
TGTGCCAGTAGCTCGACTCGGGTCTCTGGAAACACCATATATTTT	CASSSTRVSGNTIYF	NA	TRBV19	TRBJ1-3	NA
TGTGCCTGGCAGGGGTATAGGTATGGCTACACCTTC	CAWQGYRYGYTF	once	TRBV30	TRBJ1-2	NA
TGCGCCAGCAGCCAAGAGTCTTGGACTTTAAACACTGGAAACACCATATATTTT	CASSQESWTLNTGNTIYF	NA	TRBV4-3	TRBJ1-3	NA
TGCGCCAGCAGCCAAGATCCCGGAAACCCTTATGGCTACACCTTC	CASSQDPGNPYGYTF	NA	TRBV4-3	TRBJ1-2	NA
TGTGCCAGCAGCTTAAGTATGCTGACAGATACGCAGTATTTT	CASSLSMLTDTQYF	NA	TRBV11-2	TRBJ2-3	NA
TGTGCCAGCAGCTTGGGGTCCTATAATTCACCCCTCCACTTT	CASSLGSYNSPLHF	NA	TRBV7-9	TRBJ1-6	NA